The 14 T cell receptor beta chains listed next were all sequenced from one sample in a study of metastatic and nonmetastatic thyroid tumors. Thyroid surgery was preceded by no treatment in any patient. TCRdb re-processed the PCR reads through MiXCR. This table has approximately 65,000 clones, under 5% appearing once. The sample taken for sequencing was blood. The origin of the receptors is a female donor with papillary thyroid cancer or a benign thyroid nodule (not recorded which). Some clones in this sample may be carry-over from other donors' samples.

This clone was counted ten times or more. V and J are TRBV20-1 and TRBJ2-7; a weak D match, TRBD1 (5 bases). The CDR3 sequence is 14 residues long. Germline V gene sequence: CDR1 DFQATT, CDR2 SNEGSKA (reference sequence). The ends were cut back, 3 bases at V and 2 bases at J, with 14 bases in the middle. CDR3 bases: TGCAGTGCTAGTATGCCCAGGGTTGCCTACGAGCAGTACTTC. This translates into CSASMPRVAYEQYF.

This clone was seen ten or more times. The genes are TRBV3-1 and TRBJ2-5; TRBD2 might be the D (7 bases). The germline V gene encodes CDR1 LGHDT and CDR2 YNNKEL (reference sequence). The V and J ends lost 4 bases and 5 bases respectively, with 20 bases between them. The CDR3 extends over 16 amino acids. CDR3 sequence: CASSPWGGVGEETQYF. CDR3 coding DNA: TGTGCCAGCAGCCCCTGGGGGGGCGTCGGGGAGGAGACCCAGTACTTC.

The genes are TRBV6-2 or TRBV6-3 and TRBJ2-2; D might be TRBD2 (6 bases). Trimming removed 5 bases at V and 7 bases at J, with 17 bases between. Germline CDR1 MNHEY, CDR2 SVGEGT. The CDR3 loop spans 15 amino acids. The chain's CDR3 is CASSGQERVGGELFF. In DNA form, the CDR3 reads TGTGCCAGCAGTGGGCAGGAGCGGGTAGGCGGGGAGCTGTTTTTT.

There are many counts of this clone. The chain employs TRBV4-1 and TRBJ1-6, with 8 bases aligning to TRBD1. This CDR3 has 15 amino acids. V was clipped by 5 bases and J by 5 bases; unmatched bases: 5. From germline, CDR1 is MGHRA and CDR2 YSYEKL. The CDR3 here is CASSSQGADNSPLHF. The CDR3 coding sequence is TGCGCCAGCAGCTCCCAGGGGGCTGATAATTCACCCCTCCACTTT.

Many counts were recorded for this clone. The chain combines TRBV18 with TRBJ1-4, with a weak D call TRBD1 (6 bases). There are 15 residues in the CDR3. From germline, CDR1 is KGHSH and CDR2 LQKENI. Trimming pared 3 bases from V and 4 bases from J, leaving 12 bases between. The CDR3 DNA reads TGTGCCAGCTCACCGGGGCAGGGGATTAATGAAAAACTGTTTTTT. Translation: CASSPGQGINEKLFF.

The sample holds many counts of this clone. The chain joins TRBV20-1 to TRBJ2-7; either TRBD1 or TRBD2 may supply D (5 bases each). This CDR3 has 16 amino acids. V was cut by 3 bases and J by 2 bases, with 20 bases left in between. Germline V gives CDR1 DFQATT, CDR2 SNEGSKA (reference sequence). The CDR3 DNA sequence: TGCAGTGCTAGGGGGGAGAGGGAAACACCAGCCTACGAGCAGTACTTC. Its translation is CSARGERETPAYEQYF.

This clone has more than one count but fewer than ten. CDR3 sequence: CASITTGSNEAFF. CDR3 nucleotide sequence: TGTGCCAGCATCACGACAGGCTCGAATGAAGCTTTCTTT. The genes are TRBV5-4 and TRBJ1-1, with D maybe TRBD1 (6 bases). This CDR3 has 13 residues. Trimming took off 6 bases at V and 7 bases at J, with 16 bases between the two ends. From germline, CDR1 is SGHNT and CDR2 YYREEE (reference sequence).

On this clone itself: The junction departs from the called germline gene at one end, perhaps through a read error. The rearrangement links TRBV19 to TRBJ2-5; D gene uncertain. This CDR3 spans 12 amino acids. Germline V gene sequence: CDR1 LNHDA, CDR2 SQIVND (reference sequence). The DNA of the CDR3 is TGTGTCAGTAGTACCCCTCCTGGGTCCCAGTACTTC. Amino acid sequence: CVSSTPPGSQYF.

This clone was recorded at least ten times. Different DNA sequences within this sample yield the same CDR3. The chain has TRBV7-3 and TRBJ2-1; 9 bases are a match to TRBD2. Losses at the gene ends were 3 bases for V and 7 bases for J; bases not matched to a gene: 4. Germline lookup yields CDR1 SGHTA and CDR2 FQGTGA. This CDR3 contains 14 residues. The CDR3 nucleotides are TGTGCCAGCAGCTTGGGAACTAGCGGGAATGAGCAGTTCTTC. Translation: CASSLGTSGNEQFF.

In this sample, this clone turned up many times. The chain combines TRBV4-1 with TRBJ2-1, with 13 bases matching TRBD2. Losses at the gene ends were 3 bases for V and 9 bases for J; bases not matched to a gene: 5. CDR1 is MGHRA, CDR2 YSYEKL, per germline. This CDR3 region has 15 residues. The CDR3 nucleotides are TGCGCCAGCAGCCAGGGACTAGCGGGGCGGGGTGAGCAGTTCTTC. It is translated as CASSQGLAGRGEQFF.

This clone was counted many times. This sequence joins TRBV2 and TRBJ2-1; the match to TRBD1 covers 10 bases. Germline V gene lookup returns CDR1 SNHLY and CDR2 FYNNEI. The CDR3 sequence is 14 residues long. J gave up 9 bases and V 0 bases, and 2 bases lay outside the gene matches. This chain's CDR3 is CASSEAGTGVEQFF. In DNA form, the CDR3 reads TGTGCCAGCAGTGAAGCAGGGACAGGGGTTGAGCAGTTCTTC.

A few counts support this clone. The J gene is TRBJ1-3, the V gene TRBV5-1; no reliable D call. Looked up from germline, CDR1 is SGHRS and CDR2 is YFSETQ. V was clipped by 1 base and J by 9 bases, with 14 bases between them. The CDR3 runs to 14 residues. CDR3 amino acids: CASSLWTVRSTIYF. For the CDR3, the DNA is TGCGCCAGCAGCTTGTGGACTGTGAGAAGCACCATATATTTT.

This clone has more than one count but fewer than ten. The J gene is TRBJ2-6, the V gene TRBV7-9; no clear D gene. Germline V gene data show CDR1 as SEHNR and CDR2 as FQNEAQ (reference sequence). The germline V and J ends were trimmed by 0 bases and 8 bases, with 11 bases remaining between them. This CDR3 has 15 residues. This CDR3 reads CASSLAGSWSNVLTF. The DNA of the CDR3 is TGTGCCAGCAGCTTAGCGGGCAGTTGGTCCAACGTCCTGACTTTC. Supplemented by reference TRBV7-9 and TRBJ2-6, the full variable domain reads DTGVSQNPRHKITKRGQNVTFRCDPISEHNRLYWYRQTLGQGPEFLTYFQNEAQLEKSRLLSDRFSAERPKGSFSTLEIQRTEQGDSAMYLCASSLAGSWSNVLTFGAGSRLTVL.

This clone was detected ten times or more. The chain uses TRBV28 and TRBJ2-1, with 9 nucleotides matching TRBD1. CDR1 and CDR2 from the germline V gene are MDHEN and SYDVKM. The trim removed 5 bases at V and 4 bases at J, leaving 9 bases unmatched. The length of the CDR3 is 16 residues. The CDR3, as DNA: TGTGCCAGCAGTACCTACCGGGGACAGGGTTACAATGAGCAGTTCTTC. Protein sequence: CASSTYRGQGYNEQFF.